The clone carrying this TCR beta chain was found once. The data are from a study of blood T cell repertoires in COVID-19. V dropped 3 bases and J dropped 8; count of bases not matched to a gene: 10. The CDR3 is 15 amino acids. CDR1 and CDR2 from the germline V gene are MGHRA and YSYEKL. Sequencing was performed with immunoSEQ multiplex PCR; in TCRdb, only in-frame clones are kept and a portion is missing. The sample lists 200,000 to 250,000 clones, around four fifths seen once, with around a tenth in the top ten. This chain joins TRBV4-1 and TRBJ2-1, with 7 bases fitting TRBD1. Sequenced input: PBMCs or T cells enriched from blood (not recorded which). The source is a middle-aged man who had recovered from COVID-19. CDR3 sequence reads: CASSQTGNGFDEQFF. CDR3 nucleotide sequence: TGCGCCAGCAGCCAGACAGGGAATGGGTTCGATGAGCAGTTCTTC.